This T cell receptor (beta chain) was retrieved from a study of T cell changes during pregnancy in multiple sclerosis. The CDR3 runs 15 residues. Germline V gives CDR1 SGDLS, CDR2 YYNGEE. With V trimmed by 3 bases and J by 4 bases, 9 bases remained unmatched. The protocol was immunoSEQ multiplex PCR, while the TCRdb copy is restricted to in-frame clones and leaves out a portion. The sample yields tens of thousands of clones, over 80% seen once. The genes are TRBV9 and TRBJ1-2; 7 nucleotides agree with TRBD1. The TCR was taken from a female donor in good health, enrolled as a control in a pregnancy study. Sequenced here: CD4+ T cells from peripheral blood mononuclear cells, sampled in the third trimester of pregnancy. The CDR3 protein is CASSAGDRITYGYTF. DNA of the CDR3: TGTGCCAGCAGCGCCGGGGACAGAATAACCTATGGCTACACCTTC.